Sequencing of this TCR beta chain was carried out in a study of blood T cells in healthy people across ages. Study overall: Per every two T cells, about one barcoded beta molecule was captured by template switching.

V gave up 2 bases and J gave up 1 base, with 12 bases separating them. The CDR3 sequence is 15 residues long. Germline loops: CDR1 DFQATT, CDR2 SNEGSKA (reference sequence). Total RNA was extracted at no less than 6 micrograms per sample. Regarding this clonotype: The antigen remains unidentified.

PCR was performed a second time for about 6 to 11 cycles using a sample-barcoded 5' primer and a J-beta primer mix. TCRdb called the 5' RACE reads again in MiXCR, with one record for every CDR3 protein. The data show roughly 2 million distinct CDR3 sequences, 40% to 55% seen once. The study, taken as a whole, reports: Diversity of TCR beta per million T cells declined in a roughly linear way with age.

The sample taken for sequencing was blood. The chain is built from TRBV20-1 and TRBJ2-4; D might be TRBD2 (6 bases). The sequence was obtained from a middle-aged woman in good health. CDR3 DNA sequence: TGCAGTGCTAGAAACGCCGGGACTGCCAAAAACATTCAGTACTTC. Translating gives CSARNAGTAKNIQYF.